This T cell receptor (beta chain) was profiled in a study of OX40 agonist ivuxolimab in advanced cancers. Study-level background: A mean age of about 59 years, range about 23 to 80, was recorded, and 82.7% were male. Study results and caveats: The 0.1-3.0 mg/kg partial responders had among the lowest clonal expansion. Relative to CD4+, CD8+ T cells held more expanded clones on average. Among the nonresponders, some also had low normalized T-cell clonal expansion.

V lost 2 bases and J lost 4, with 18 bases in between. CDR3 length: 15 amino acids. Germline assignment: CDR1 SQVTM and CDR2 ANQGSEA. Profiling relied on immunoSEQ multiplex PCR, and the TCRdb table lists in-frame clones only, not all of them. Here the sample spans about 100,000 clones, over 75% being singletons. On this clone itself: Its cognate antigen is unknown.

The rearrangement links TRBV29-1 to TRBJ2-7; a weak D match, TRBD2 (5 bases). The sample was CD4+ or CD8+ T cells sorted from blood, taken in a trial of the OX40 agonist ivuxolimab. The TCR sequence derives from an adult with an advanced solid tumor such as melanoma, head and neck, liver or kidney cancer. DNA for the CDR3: TGCAGCGTTGAAAGAGGGAAGGGAGTTGGGTACGAGCAGTACTTC. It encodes CSVERGKGVGYEQYF.